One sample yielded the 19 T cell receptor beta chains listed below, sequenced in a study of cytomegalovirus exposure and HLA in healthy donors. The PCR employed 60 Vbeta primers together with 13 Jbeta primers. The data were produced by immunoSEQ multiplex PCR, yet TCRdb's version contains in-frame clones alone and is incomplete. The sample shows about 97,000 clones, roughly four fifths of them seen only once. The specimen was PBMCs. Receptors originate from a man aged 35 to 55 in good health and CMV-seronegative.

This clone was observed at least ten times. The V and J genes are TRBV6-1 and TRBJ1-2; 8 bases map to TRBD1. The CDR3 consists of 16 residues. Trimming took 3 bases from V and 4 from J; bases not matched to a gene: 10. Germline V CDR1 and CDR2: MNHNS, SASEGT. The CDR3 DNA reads TGTGCCAGCAGTGACCTCCGTGGACAGGGTACCTATGGCTACACCTTC. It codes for CASSDLRGQGTYGYTF.

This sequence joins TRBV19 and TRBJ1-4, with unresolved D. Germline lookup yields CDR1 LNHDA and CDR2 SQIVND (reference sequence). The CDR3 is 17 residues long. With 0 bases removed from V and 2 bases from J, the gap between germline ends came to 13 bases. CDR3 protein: CASSIDRSSDTNEKLFF. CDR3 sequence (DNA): TGTGCCAGTAGTATAGATCGGAGCAGTGACACTAATGAAAAACTGTTTTTT. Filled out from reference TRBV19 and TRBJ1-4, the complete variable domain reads DGGITQSPKYLFRKEGQNVTLSCEQNLNHDAMYWYRQDPGQGLRLIYYSQIVNDFQKGDIAEGYSVSREKKESFPLTVTSAQKNPTAFYLCASSIDRSSDTNEKLFFGSGTQLSVL.

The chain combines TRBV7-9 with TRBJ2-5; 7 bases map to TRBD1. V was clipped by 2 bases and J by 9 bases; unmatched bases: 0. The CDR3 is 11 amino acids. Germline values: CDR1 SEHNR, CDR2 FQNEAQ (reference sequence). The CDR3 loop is CASSLQGAQYF. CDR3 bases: TGTGCCAGCAGCTTACAGGGGGCCCAGTACTTC.

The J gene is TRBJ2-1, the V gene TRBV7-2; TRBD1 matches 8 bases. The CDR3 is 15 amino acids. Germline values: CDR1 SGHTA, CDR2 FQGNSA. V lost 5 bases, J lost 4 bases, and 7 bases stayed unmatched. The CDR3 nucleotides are TGTGCCAGCAGCGTCTTCGGGGACAGGTACAATGAGCAGTTCTTC. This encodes CASSVFGDRYNEQFF.

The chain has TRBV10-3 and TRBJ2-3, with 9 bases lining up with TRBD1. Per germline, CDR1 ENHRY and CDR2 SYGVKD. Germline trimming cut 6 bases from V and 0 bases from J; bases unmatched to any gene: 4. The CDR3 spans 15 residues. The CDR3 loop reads CAIRQTGGSTDTQYF. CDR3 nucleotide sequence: TGTGCCATCAGGCAGACAGGGGGTAGCACAGATACGCAGTATTTT.

DNA of the CDR3: TGCGCCAGCAGCTACCAAGGGGGGGCGCGTACGCAGTATTTT. Protein product: CASSYQGGARTQYF. The chain recombines TRBV5-1 with TRBJ2-3; perhaps TRBD2 as D (7 bases). Trimming removed 3 bases from V and 8 bases from J, with 16 bases in between. Germline values: CDR1 SGHRS, CDR2 YFSETQ. The CDR3 has 14 amino acids.

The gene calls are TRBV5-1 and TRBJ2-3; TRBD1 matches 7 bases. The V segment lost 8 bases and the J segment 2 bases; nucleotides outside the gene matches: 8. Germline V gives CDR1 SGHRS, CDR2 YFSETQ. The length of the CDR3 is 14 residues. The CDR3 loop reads CASTVDRNTDTQYF. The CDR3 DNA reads TGCGCCAGTACCGTGGACAGGAACACAGATACGCAGTATTTT.

CDR3 DNA sequence: TGCGCCAGCAGCTTGGAAGGGGGTTCGAGAAATGAGCAGTTCTTC. It yields the protein CASSLEGGSRNEQFF. The chain combines TRBV5-1 with TRBJ2-1, with D possibly TRBD1 on 6 matching bases. Germline assignment: CDR1 SGHRS and CDR2 YFSETQ. The CDR3 consists of 15 residues. Between the trimmed V and J ends, which lost 0 bases and 7 bases, there was a span of 14 bases.

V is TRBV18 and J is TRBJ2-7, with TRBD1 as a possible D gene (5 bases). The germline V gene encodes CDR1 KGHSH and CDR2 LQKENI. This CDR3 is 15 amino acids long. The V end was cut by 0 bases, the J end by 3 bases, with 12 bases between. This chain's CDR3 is CASSPPGPGYYEQYF. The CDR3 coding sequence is TGTGCCAGCTCACCACCGGGGCCAGGGTACTACGAGCAGTACTTC.

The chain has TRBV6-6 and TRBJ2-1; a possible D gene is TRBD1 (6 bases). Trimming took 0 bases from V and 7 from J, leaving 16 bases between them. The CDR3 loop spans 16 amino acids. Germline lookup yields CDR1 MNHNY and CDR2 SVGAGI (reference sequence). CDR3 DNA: TGTGCCAGCAGTTACTCGAGTGGGGGCCGGAGGAATGAGCAGTTCTTC. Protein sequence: CASSYSSGGRRNEQFF.

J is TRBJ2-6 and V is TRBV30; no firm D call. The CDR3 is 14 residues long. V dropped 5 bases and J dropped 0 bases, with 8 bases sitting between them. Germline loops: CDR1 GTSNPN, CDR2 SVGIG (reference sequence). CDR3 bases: TGTGCCTGGGATAGAGACTCTGGGGCCAACGTCCTGACTTTC. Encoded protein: CAWDRDSGANVLTF.

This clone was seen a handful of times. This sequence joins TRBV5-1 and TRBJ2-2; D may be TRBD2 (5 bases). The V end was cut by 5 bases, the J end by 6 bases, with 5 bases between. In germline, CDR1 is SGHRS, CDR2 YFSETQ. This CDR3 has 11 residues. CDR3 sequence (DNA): TGCGCCAGCAGGCGGGCCGGGGAGCTGTTTTTT. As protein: CASRRAGELFF.

CDR3 sequence: CSVDRGYTF. The CDR3 bases are TGCAGCGTTGACCGTGGCTACACCTTC. The V gene is TRBV29-1, the J gene TRBJ1-2; D unclear. Trimming shortened V by 3 bases and J by 7 bases, and 3 bases separated the two germline ends. The CDR3 totals 9 residues. Germline-derived CDR1 and CDR2 are SQVTM and ANQGSEA. Full variable domain (missing parts from reference TRBV29-1 and TRBJ1-2): SAVISQKPSRDICQRGTSLTIQCQVDSQVTMMFWYRQQPGQSLTLIATANQGSEATYESGFVIDKFPISRPNLTFSTLTVSNMSPEDSSIYLCSVDRGYTFGSGTRLTVV.

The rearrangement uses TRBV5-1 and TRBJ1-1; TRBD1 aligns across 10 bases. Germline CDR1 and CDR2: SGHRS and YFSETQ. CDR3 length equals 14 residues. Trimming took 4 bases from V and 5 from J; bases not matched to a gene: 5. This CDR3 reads CASSPDRGSTEAFF. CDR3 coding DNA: TGCGCCAGCAGCCCGGACAGGGGGTCGACTGAAGCTTTCTTT.

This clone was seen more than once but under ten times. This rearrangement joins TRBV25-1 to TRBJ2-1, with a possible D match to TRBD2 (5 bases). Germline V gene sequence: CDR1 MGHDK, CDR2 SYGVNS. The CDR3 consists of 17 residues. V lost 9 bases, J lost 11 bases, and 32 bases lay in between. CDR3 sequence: CARFIYRTVQLTDQQFF. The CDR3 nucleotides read TGTGCCAGATTTATCTATCGGACTGTCCAACTTACAGATCAGCAGTTCTTC.

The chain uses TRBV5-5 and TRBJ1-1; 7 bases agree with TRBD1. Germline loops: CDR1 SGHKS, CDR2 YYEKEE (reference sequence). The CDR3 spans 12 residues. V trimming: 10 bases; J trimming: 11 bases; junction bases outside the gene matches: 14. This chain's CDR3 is CALLEGQGDAFF. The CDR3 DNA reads TGTGCCCTTCTTGAGGGGCAGGGGGACGCTTTCTTT.

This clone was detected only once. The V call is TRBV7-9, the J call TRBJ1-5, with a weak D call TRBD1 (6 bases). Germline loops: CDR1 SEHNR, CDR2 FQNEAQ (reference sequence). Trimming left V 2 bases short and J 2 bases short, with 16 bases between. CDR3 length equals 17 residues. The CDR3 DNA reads TGTGCCAGCAGCTTATCTACAGGGAGGGTAGGCAATCAGCCCCAGCATTTT. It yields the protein CASSLSTGRVGNQPQHF.

The CDR3 here is CASSDFGDRGDNEQFF. The CDR3 DNA sequence: TGTGCCAGCAGCGACTTCGGGGACAGGGGCGATAATGAGCAGTTCTTC. V and J are TRBV11-3 and TRBJ2-1; 10 nucleotides agree with TRBD1. This CDR3 has 16 amino acids. V lost 5 bases and J lost 7; bases outside the gene matches: 11. From germline, CDR1 is SGHNT and CDR2 YENEEA.

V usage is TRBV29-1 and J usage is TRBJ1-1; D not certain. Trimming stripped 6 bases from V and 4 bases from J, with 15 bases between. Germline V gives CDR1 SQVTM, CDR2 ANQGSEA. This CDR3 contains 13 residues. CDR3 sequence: CSVHTESGTEAFF. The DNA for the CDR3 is TGCAGCGTGCACACCGAATCGGGCACTGAAGCTTTCTTT.